This TCR beta chain came from a study of blood T cell repertoires in COVID-19. Across the study: COVID-19 samples from acute and convalescent phases originated in the United States, Italy and Spain. Sources were T cells, B-cell-depleted T cells, or PBMCs; the material itself was cDNA or gDNA.

This CDR3 has 14 residues. V lost 1 base to trimming and J lost 7 bases; unmatched junction nucleotides: 3. In germline, CDR1 is SGHTA, CDR2 FQGNSA. As processed by the authors: Reference gene primer amplification yielded estimated nucleated cell counts. Measured with immunoSEQ multiplex PCR; TCRdb has only the in-frame clones, and not every one. The DNA gave D and trimming, while V, J and clone size come from that table. The data contain under 200,000 clones, around 80% of them singletons. Material: peripheral blood. The receptor's source is a woman aged 80 or over with active or convalescent COVID-19. V is TRBV7-2 and J is TRBJ1-4; 7 nucleotides line up with TRBD1. The CDR3 reads CASSLDRGGEKLFF. In nucleotides, the CDR3 is TGTGCCAGCAGCTTAGACAGGGGAGGTGAAAAACTGTTTTTT.